This T cell receptor beta chain appears in the sequencing data of a study of cytomegalovirus exposure and HLA in healthy donors. Study results and limitations: Associated with cytomegalovirus, according to the listing, were some 180 TCR beta chains. Indistinguishable V segments, including TRBV6-2 and TRBV6-3, were excluded.

Trimming took 1 base from V and 2 from J, leaving 10 bases between them. Looked up from germline, CDR1 is SGHDT and CDR2 is YYEEEE. The CDR3 covers 16 residues. It was with 60 Vbeta and 13 Jbeta primers that the PCR ran. Assay: immunoSEQ multiplex PCR; the TCRdb copy retains only in-frame clones and omits some. The table records 100,000 to 150,000 clones, around 80% of them present only once. Concerning this clone: Its antigen is still unknown.

The chain carries TRBV5-6 and TRBJ1-6; maybe TRBD1 (6 bases). The sample taken for sequencing was PBMCs. This TCR was recovered from a man in his fifties or sixties in good health and CMV-seronegative. CDR3 sequence reads: CASSLSGDAYNSPLHF. CDR3 DNA sequence: TGTGCCAGCAGCTTGTCAGGGGACGCCTATAATTCACCCCTCCACTTT. Supplemented by reference TRBV5-6 and TRBJ1-6, the full variable domain reads DAGVTQSPTHLIKTRGQQVTLRCSPKSGHDTVSWYQQALGQGPQFIFQYYEEEERQRGNFPDRFSGHQFPNYSSELNVNALLLGDSALYLCASSLSGDAYNSPLHFGNGTRLTVT.